These 9 T cell receptor beta chains were all obtained from the same sample, sequenced in a study of blood T cell repertoires in COVID-19 (dated by TCRdb to between 2020 and 2021). Libraries were prepared through the immunoSEQ multiplex PCR assay. This immuneACCESS table, as held by TCRdb, lists in-frame sequences with V and J called but not all clones. Of the missing ones, under half trace to an unresolved V gene in checked studies; the others have no known cause. Across this sample there are 130,000 to 150,000 clones, with about 86% seen only once. The ten largest account for 8% to 9% of the sample. Sequencing used peripheral blood. The receptors stem from a woman in her forties or fifties with active or convalescent COVID-19.

J is TRBJ1-1 and V is TRBV7-2; D unresolved. The V end was cut by 1 base, the J end by 0 bases, with 12 bases between. Germline CDR1 reads SGHTA; CDR2 reads FQGNSA. The CDR3 contains 16 residues. The CDR3 nucleotides read TGTGCCAGCAGCTTAGGGGCAGGCCTACTGAACACTGAAGCTTTCTTT. Protein: CASSLGAGLLNTEAFF. Using reference TRBV7-2 and TRBJ1-1 for the parts outside the CDR3, the full variable domain is GAGVSQSPSNKVTEKGKDVELRCDPISGHTALYWYRQSLGQGLEFLIYFQGNSAPDKSGLPSDRFSAERTGGSVSTLTIQRTQQEDSAVYLCASSLGAGLLNTEAFFGQGTRLTVV.

The chain uses TRBV10-3 and TRBJ2-7, with D maybe TRBD1 (6 bases). Germline V CDR1 and CDR2: ENHRY, SYGVKD. The CDR3 has 14 amino acids. Deletions cut 0 bases from V and 5 bases from J, with 11 bases between. CDR3 sequence (DNA): TGTGCCATCAGTGAGTCGACAGGTTTTAACGAGCAGTACTTC. Its protein is CAISESTGFNEQYF.

The chain recombines TRBV2 with TRBJ1-3; tentative D call: TRBD1 (6 bases). The V gene lost 8 bases and the J gene lost 4 bases, with 15 bases spanning the gap. Germline values: CDR1 SNHLY, CDR2 FYNNEI. This CDR3 contains 14 residues. In DNA form, the CDR3 reads TGTGCCAGCTCAACAGGGAATTGGGGAAACACCATATATTTT. Its translation: CASSTGNWGNTIYF.

This chain connects TRBV4-2 to TRBJ2-3, with D uncertain. V shed 0 bases and J shed 0 bases, with 10 bases lying between them. CDR1 and CDR2 (germline): LGHNA, YNFKEQ. The CDR3 extends over 16 amino acids. The CDR3 region is CASSQEMSRSTDTQYF. The CDR3 coding sequence is TGTGCCAGCAGCCAAGAAATGAGCAGGAGCACAGATACGCAGTATTTT.

The V and J genes are TRBV6-2 or TRBV6-3 and TRBJ1-1; 7 nucleotides match TRBD1. V lost 6 bases, J lost 0 bases, and 4 bases stayed unmatched. The CDR3 is 14 amino acids. The germline gives CDR1 MNHEY, CDR2 SVGEGT. Written as DNA, the CDR3 is TGTGCCAGCAGCGTCGGGACAGTGAACACTGAAGCTTTCTTT. This sequence encodes CASSVGTVNTEAFF.

The chain links TRBV9 to TRBJ1-4; D may be TRBD1 (5 bases). The CDR3 runs 16 residues. Trimming left V 0 bases short and J 0 bases short, with 9 bases between. Germline CDR1 SGDLS, CDR2 YYNGEE. Here the CDR3 DNA reads TGTGCCAGCAGCGTAGCTAAGGGGACAACTAATGAAAAACTGTTTTTT. This sequence encodes CASSVAKGTTNEKLFF.

The gene calls are TRBV7-9 and TRBJ1-3; no clear D. Germline CDR1 SEHNR, CDR2 FQNEAQ (reference sequence). The CDR3 has 15 residues. V lost 7 bases to trimming and J lost 0 bases, with 13 bases between them. The CDR3 loop reads CASNEGGDSGNTIYF. CDR3 nucleotides: TGTGCCAGCAATGAAGGCGGGGACTCTGGAAACACCATATATTTT.

This rearrangement joins TRBV7-8 to TRBJ1-6; 8 bases fit TRBD1. This CDR3 has 12 amino acids. Looked up from germline, CDR1 is SGHVS and CDR2 is FQNEAQ. The V gene end was trimmed by 5 bases and the J gene end by 12 bases; junction bases not matched to a gene: 3. CDR3 sequence reads: CASSLQGGPLHF. In DNA form, the CDR3 reads TGTGCCAGCAGCCTACAGGGGGGACCCCTCCACTTT.

The rearrangement uses TRBV7-6 and TRBJ1-6, with TRBD1 as a possible D gene (6 bases). Trimming removed 5 bases at V and 5 bases at J, with 16 bases between. This CDR3 is 16 amino acids long. CDR1 SGHVS and CDR2 FNYEAQ come from the germline V gene. CDR3 coding DNA: TGTGCCAGCAGCCCCTCGACAGGACGGAATAATTCACCCCTCCACTTT. It translates to CASSPSTGRNNSPLHF.